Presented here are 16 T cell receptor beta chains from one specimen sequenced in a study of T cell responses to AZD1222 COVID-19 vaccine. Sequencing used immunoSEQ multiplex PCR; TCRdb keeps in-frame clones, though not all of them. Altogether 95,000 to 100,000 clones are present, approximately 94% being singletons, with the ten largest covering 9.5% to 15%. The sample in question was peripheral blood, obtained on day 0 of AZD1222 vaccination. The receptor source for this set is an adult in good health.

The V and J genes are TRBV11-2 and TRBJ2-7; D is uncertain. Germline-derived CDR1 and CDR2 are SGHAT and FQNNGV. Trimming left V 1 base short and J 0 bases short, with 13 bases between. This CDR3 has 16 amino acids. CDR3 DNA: TGTGCCAGCAGCTTAGTCTTTCGCCGCAGCTCCTACGAGCAGTACTTC. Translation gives CASSLVFRRSSYEQYF.

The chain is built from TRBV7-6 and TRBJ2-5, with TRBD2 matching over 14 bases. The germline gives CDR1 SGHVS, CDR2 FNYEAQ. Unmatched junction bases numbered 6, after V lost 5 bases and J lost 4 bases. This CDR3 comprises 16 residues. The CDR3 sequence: CASSRGGLAGAETQYF. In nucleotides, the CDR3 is TGTGCCAGCAGCCGGGGGGGACTAGCGGGAGCAGAGACCCAGTACTTC.

The CDR3: CASSLGEVTEAFF. Written as DNA, the CDR3 is TGTGCCAGCAGTTTGGGTGAGGTCACTGAAGCTTTCTTT. The V and J genes are TRBV12-3 or TRBV12-4 and TRBJ1-1; no clear D. V dropped 3 bases and J dropped 4 bases, with 9 bases sitting between them. The CDR3 is 13 amino acids.

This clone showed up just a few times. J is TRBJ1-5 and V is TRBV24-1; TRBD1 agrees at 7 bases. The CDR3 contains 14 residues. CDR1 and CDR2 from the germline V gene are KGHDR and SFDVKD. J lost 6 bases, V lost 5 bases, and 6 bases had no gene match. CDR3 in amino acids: CATSVRGLSQPQHF. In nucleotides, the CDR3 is TGTGCCACCAGTGTAAGGGGGCTTAGTCAGCCCCAGCATTTT.

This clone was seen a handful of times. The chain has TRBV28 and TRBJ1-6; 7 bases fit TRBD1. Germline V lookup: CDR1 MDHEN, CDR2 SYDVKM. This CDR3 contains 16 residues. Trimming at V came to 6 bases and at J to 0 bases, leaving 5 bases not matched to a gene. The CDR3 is CASSKTGTSYNSPLHF. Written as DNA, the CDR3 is TGTGCCAGCAGCAAGACAGGGACCTCCTATAATTCACCCCTCCACTTT.

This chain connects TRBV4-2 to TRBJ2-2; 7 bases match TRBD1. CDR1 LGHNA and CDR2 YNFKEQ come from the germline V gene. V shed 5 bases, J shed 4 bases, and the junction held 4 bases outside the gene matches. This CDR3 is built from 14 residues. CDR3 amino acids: CASSWDSVTGELFF. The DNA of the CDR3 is TGTGCCAGCAGCTGGGACAGCGTCACCGGGGAGCTGTTTTTT.

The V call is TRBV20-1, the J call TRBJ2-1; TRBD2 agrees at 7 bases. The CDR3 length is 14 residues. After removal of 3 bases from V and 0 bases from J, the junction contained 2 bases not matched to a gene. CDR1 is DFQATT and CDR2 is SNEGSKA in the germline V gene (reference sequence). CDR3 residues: CSASSGPSYNEQFF. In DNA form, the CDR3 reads TGCAGTGCTAGTAGCGGGCCCTCCTACAATGAGCAGTTCTTC.

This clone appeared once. The CDR3 here is CASRVVSPNTGELFF. The CDR3, as DNA: TGTGCCAGTAGGGTGGTCAGCCCGAACACCGGGGAGCTGTTTTTT. The chain carries TRBV19 and TRBJ2-2; D remains ambiguous. This CDR3 is built from 15 residues. The V and J ends lost 6 bases and 0 bases respectively, with 11 bases between them. Germline lookup yields CDR1 LNHDA and CDR2 SQIVND (reference sequence).

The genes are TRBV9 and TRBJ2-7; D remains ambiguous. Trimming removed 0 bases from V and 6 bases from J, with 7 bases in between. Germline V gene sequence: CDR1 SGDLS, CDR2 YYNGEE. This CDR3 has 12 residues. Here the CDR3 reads CASSVDESEQYF. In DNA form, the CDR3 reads TGTGCCAGCAGCGTAGATGAGAGCGAGCAGTACTTC.

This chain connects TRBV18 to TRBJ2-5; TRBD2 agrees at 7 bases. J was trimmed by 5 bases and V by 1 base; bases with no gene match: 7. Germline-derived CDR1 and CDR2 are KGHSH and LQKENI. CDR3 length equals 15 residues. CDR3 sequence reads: CASSPRDVGGETQYF. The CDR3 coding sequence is TGTGCCAGCTCACCACGGGACGTCGGGGGGGAGACCCAGTACTTC.

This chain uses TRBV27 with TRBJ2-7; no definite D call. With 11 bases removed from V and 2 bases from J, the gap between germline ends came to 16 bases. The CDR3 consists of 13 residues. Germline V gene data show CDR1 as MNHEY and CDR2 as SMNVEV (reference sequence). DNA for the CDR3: TGTGCCTGTGCTTCTGGGTTTGCCTACGAGCAGTACTTC. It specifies CACASGFAYEQYF.

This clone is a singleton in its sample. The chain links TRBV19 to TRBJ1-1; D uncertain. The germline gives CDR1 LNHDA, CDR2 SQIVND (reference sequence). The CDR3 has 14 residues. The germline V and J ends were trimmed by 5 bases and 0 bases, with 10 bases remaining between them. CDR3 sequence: CASSPRTVNTEAFF. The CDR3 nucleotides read TGTGCCAGTAGTCCGAGGACGGTGAACACTGAAGCTTTCTTT.

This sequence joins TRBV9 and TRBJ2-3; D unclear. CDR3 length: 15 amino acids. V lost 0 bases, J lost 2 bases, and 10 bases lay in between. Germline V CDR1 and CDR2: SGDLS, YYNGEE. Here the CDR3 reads CASSVGAANTDTQYF. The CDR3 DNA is TGTGCCAGCAGCGTAGGCGCAGCCAACACAGATACGCAGTATTTT.

CDR3 protein: CASSQGQFNEQFF. For the CDR3, the DNA is TGTGCCAGCAGCCAAGGACAGTTCAATGAGCAGTTCTTC. This chain links TRBV3-1 (or the pseudogene TRBV3-2) with TRBJ2-1; maybe TRBD1 (5 bases). Germline V CDR1 and CDR2: LGHDT, YNNKEL (reference sequence). V lost 1 base, J lost 6 bases, and 7 bases lay in between. CDR3 length equals 13 residues.

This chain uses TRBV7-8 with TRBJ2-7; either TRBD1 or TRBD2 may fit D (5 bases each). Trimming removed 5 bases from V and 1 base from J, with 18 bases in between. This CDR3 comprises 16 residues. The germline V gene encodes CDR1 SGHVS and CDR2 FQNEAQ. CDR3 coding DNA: TGTGCCAGCAGCCCCCGCCGGGGCGCATCTTCCTACGAGCAGTACTTC. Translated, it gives CASSPRRGASSYEQYF.

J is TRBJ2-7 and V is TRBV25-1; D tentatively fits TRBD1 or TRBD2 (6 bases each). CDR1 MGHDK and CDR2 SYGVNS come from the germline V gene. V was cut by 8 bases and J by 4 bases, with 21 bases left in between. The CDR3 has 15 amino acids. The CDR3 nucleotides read TGTGCCAGCTCTCCCGGGGGCGCTGGGATTTACGAGCAGTACTTC. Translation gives CASSPGGAGIYEQYF.